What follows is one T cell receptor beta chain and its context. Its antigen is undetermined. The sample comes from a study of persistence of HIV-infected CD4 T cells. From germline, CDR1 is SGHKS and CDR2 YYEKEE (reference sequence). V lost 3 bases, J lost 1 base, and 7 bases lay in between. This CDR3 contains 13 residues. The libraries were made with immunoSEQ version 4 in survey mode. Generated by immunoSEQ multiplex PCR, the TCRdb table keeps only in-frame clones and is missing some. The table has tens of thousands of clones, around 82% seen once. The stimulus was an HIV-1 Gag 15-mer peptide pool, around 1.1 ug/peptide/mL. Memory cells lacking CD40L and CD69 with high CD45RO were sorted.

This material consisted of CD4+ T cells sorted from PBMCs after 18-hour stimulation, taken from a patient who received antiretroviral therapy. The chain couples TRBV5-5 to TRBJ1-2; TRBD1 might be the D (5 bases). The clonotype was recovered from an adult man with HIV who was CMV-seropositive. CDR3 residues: CASSYDSNYGYTF. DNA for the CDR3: TGTGCCAGCAGCTACGACAGTAACTATGGCTACACCTTC.